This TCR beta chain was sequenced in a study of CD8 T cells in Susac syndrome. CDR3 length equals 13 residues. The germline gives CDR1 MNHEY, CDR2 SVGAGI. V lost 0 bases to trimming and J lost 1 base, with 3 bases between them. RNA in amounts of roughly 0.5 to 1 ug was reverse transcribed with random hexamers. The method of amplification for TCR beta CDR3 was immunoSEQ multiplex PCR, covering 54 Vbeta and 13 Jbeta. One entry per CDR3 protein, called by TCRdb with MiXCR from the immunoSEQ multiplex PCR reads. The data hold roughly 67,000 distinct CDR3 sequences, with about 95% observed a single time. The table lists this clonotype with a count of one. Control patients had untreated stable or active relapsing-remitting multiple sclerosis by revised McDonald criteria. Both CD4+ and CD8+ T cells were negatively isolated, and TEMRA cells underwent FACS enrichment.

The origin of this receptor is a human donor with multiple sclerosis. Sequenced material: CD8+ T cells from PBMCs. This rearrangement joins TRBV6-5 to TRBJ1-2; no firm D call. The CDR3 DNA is TGTGCCAGCAGTTACTCTGATAACTATGGCTACACCTTC. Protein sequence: CASSYSDNYGYTF.